This TCR beta chain was found in a study of T cells in Graves' hyperthyroidism and ophthalmopathy. TCR beta CDR3 regions were amplified from RNA. TCR CDR3 underwent first-round RT-PCR with the HTBI primer set. TCRdb reanalysed the multiplex PCR reads using MiXCR and keeps one entry per CDR3 protein. The sample consists of some 300,000 distinct CDR3 sequences, roughly 19% of them appearing once. Those patients with uncontrolled infection, other autoimmune disease, pregnancy or lactation were excluded. The authors obtained PBMCs from over 7.5 ml of fresh peripheral blood. Notes on this clonotype: Its antigen is not known.

Study-wide results and limits: Using 13 V-J features, a model discriminated ophthalmopathy from stable hyperthyroidism. In blood, most of the thyroid clonotypes expanded above 0.001 were also present.

Sequencing input: blood. The origin of this receptor is a man aged 50 or older with Graves' ophthalmopathy.

The CDR3 bases are TGTGCCAGCAGCCCTAAGACGGGCTCTGGGGCCAACGTCCTGACTTTC. Its translation is CASSPKTGSGANVLTF. The chain combines TRBV9 with TRBJ2-6; no firm D call. CDR1 SGDLS and CDR2 YYNGEE come from the germline V gene. The CDR3 is made up of 16 amino acids. Trimming shortened V by 4 bases and J by 0 bases, and 11 bases separated the two germline ends. Filled out from reference TRBV9 and TRBJ2-6, the complete variable domain reads DSGVTQTPKHLITATGQRVTLRCSPRSGDLSVYWYQQSLDQGLQFLIQYYNGEERAKGNILERFSAQQFPDLHSELNLSSLELGDSALYFCASSPKTGSGANVLTFGAGSRLTVL.